Listed below are T cell receptor beta chains from one sample, sequenced in a study of OX40 agonist ivuxolimab in advanced cancers. TCRdb's table, derived via immunoSEQ multiplex PCR, lists solely in-frame clones and lacks some. The sample lists under 35,000 clones; roughly 87% were seen once. Sequenced here: CD4+ or CD8+ T cells sorted from blood, sampled in a trial of the OX40 agonist ivuxolimab. The source is an adult with an advanced solid tumor such as melanoma, head and neck, liver or kidney cancer. Both conserved end residues are part of each CDR3. Each record gives: V gene, J gene, clone size, D gene, CDR3 protein, CDR3 DNA. D genes are given only for firm matches. A clone size is listed for some rows: how often the clone was seen (once, few, many), or a class if it is expanded.

>TRBV6-5|TRBJ2-1|NA|NA
CASRWDNSYNEQFF
TGTGCCAGCAGATGGGATAACTCCTACAATGAGCAGTTCTTC
>TRBV4-2|TRBJ1-1|NA|TRBD1
CASSQTDDRGRGAFF
TGTGCCAGCAGCCAAACGGATGACAGGGGGCGCGGGGCTTTCTTT
>TRBV18|TRBJ1-2|NA|TRBD1
CASSLRTGGFYGYTF
TGTGCCAGCTCACTTCGGACAGGGGGGTTCTATGGCTACACCTTC
>TRBV10-3|TRBJ2-3|NA|NA
CATTGASTDTQYF
TGTGCCACCACTGGCGCTTCCACAGATACGCAGTATTTT
>TRBV6-1|TRBJ2-7|NA|NA
CASSGAGTNEQYF
TGTGCCAGCTCAGGGGCAGGGACCAACGAGCAGTACTTC
>TRBV28|TRBJ1-1|NA|TRBD1
CASSLPRPGQGLNTEAFF
TGTGCCAGCAGTCTTCCGAGACCGGGACAGGGTTTGAACACTGAAGCTTTCTTT
>TRBV6-1|TRBJ2-1|NA|TRBD2
CASSRTSGGYNEQFF
TGTGCCAGCAGCCGGACTAGCGGGGGCTACAATGAGCAGTTCTTC
>TRBV27|TRBJ1-2|few|TRBD1
CASSYTGGGGYTF
TGTGCCAGCAGTTATACAGGGGGCGGTGGCTACACCTTC
>TRBV9|TRBJ2-1|NA|NA
CASSVGGLAYNSEQFF
TGTGCCAGCAGCGTAGGAGGGCTAGCTTACAATAGTGAGCAGTTCTTC
>TRBV18|TRBJ2-7|few|NA
CASSPIWGPKAYEQYF
TGTGCCAGCTCACCAATTTGGGGCCCTAAAGCCTACGAGCAGTACTTC
>TRBV5-1|TRBJ1-3|few|NA
CASSLAGSRAGNTIYF
TGCGCCAGCAGCTTGGCGGGGTCAAGGGCTGGAAACACCATATATTTT
>TRBV28|TRBJ2-7|NA|NA
CASSSGQGGLYEQYF
TGTGCCAGCAGTTCTGGCCAGGGAGGTTTATACGAGCAGTACTTC
>TRBV6-5|TRBJ2-3|medium-sized|TRBD2
CASRDSGGPTDTQYF
TGTGCCAGCAGAGATAGCGGGGGCCCCACAGATACGCAGTATTTT
>TRBV2|TRBJ2-7|NA|NA
CASSPGELYEQYF
TGTGCCAGCAGCCCCGGGGAACTTTACGAGCAGTACTTC
>TRBV4-1|TRBJ2-7|NA|NA
CASSLSDGYEQYF
TGCGCCAGCAGCCTATCGGACGGCTACGAGCAGTACTTC
>TRBV5-4|TRBJ2-3|once|NA
CASSLAGPSTDTQYF
TGTGCCAGCAGCTTGGCTGGTCCTAGCACAGATACGCAGTATTTT
>TRBV7-3|TRBJ2-3|few|NA
CASSHDSTDTQYF
TGTGCCAGCAGCCATGACAGCACAGATACGCAGTATTTT
>TRBV28|TRBJ2-1|NA|NA
CASSPDYNEQFF
TGTGCCAGCAGCCCGGACTATAATGAGCAGTTCTTC
>TRBV10-3|TRBJ2-5|once|TRBD1
CAIKPGQASQETQYF
TGTGCCATCAAACCGGGACAGGCCTCCCAAGAGACCCAGTACTTC
>TRBV9|TRBJ1-6|NA|NA
CASSVATAENSPLHF
TGTGCCAGCAGCGTAGCTACGGCAGAGAATTCACCCCTCCACTTT
>TRBV7-2|TRBJ2-2|once|NA
CASSGGTARDTGELFF
TGTGCCAGCAGCGGCGGGACCGCTCGGGACACCGGGGAGCTGTTTTTT
>TRBV28|TRBJ2-6|NA|TRBD1
CASSLGQGRSGANVLTF
TGTGCCAGCAGTTTAGGACAGGGGAGATCTGGGGCCAACGTCCTGACTTTC